The following is a TCR beta chain sequence with its context. This record comes from a study of control samples from healthy donors and cancer patients. The assay was immunoSEQ multiplex PCR, and TCRdb's table has in-frame clones only and misses some. The sample lists 120,000 to 150,000 clones; more than 85% were seen once. The CDR3 runs to 14 residues. V was clipped by 8 bases and J by 2 bases, with 12 bases between them. Looked up from germline, CDR1 is LGHNT and CDR2 is FRNRAP. The chain has TRBV12-5 and TRBJ1-4; D unresolved. This TCR was recovered from a man aged 25 to 40 in good health. Sequencing used blood. The CDR3 nucleotides are TGTGCTAGTCAGGCGGACGGGACTAATGAAAAACTGTTTTTT. This encodes CASQADGTNEKLFF.